Below, 11 T cell receptor beta chains from the same sample are listed, as sequenced in a study of response to subunit inactivated influenza vaccine. Using its own MiXCR run on the RT-PCR reads, TCRdb lists one record per CDR3 protein. In the table there are a few hundred thousand distinct CDR3 sequences, over 9% of which are singletons. The material was non-naive T cells sorted from PBMCs, obtained roughly 15 days before vaccination. The source is a man in his fifties or sixties who received an inactivated influenza vaccine.

This clonotype has more than one count but fewer than ten. This chain joins TRBV6-5 and TRBJ1-3; D uncertain. Germline values: CDR1 MNHEY, CDR2 SVGAGI. This CDR3 is built from 15 residues. Trimming stripped 2 bases from V and 0 bases from J, with 8 bases between. The CDR3 DNA reads TGTGCCAGCAGTTACGGGCAAATCTCTGGAAACACCATATATTTT. Translating it yields CASSYGQISGNTIYF.

This clonotype showed up just a few times. The chain employs TRBV12-3 or TRBV12-4 and TRBJ2-1; perhaps TRBD2 as D (5 bases). With 3 bases removed from V and 9 bases from J, the gap between germline ends came to 18 bases. The CDR3 has 15 amino acids. The CDR3 coding sequence is TGTGCCAGCAGTTTGTCGGAGGTCCCGGCGGGTGAGCAGTTCTTC. Its protein product is CASSLSEVPAGEQFF.

The chain is built from TRBV6-5 and TRBJ1-1; D is perhaps TRBD1 (5 bases). This CDR3 contains 15 residues. V was cut by 3 bases and J by 6 bases, with 17 bases left in between. Germline V gene sequence: CDR1 MNHEY, CDR2 SVGAGI. For the CDR3, the DNA is TGTGCCAGCAGTTATAGGGGTGGAAGGACCCCTGAAGCTTTCTTT. Translation: CASSYRGGRTPEAFF.

This clonotype was counted only a few times. The chain links TRBV7-6 to TRBJ2-7; 13 nucleotides line up with TRBD2. The V segment lost 4 bases and the J segment 2 bases; nucleotides outside the gene matches: 2. This CDR3 spans 15 amino acids. Per germline, CDR1 SGHVS and CDR2 FNYEAQ. This CDR3 reads CASSYGTSGAYEQYF. The CDR3 region has the DNA TGTGCCAGCAGCTATGGGACTAGCGGGGCCTACGAGCAGTACTTC.

This clonotype was seen repeatedly, ten times or more. The DNA of the CDR3 is TGCAGCGTTACGGGACTTTCCTACGAGCAGTACTTC. It codes for CSVTGLSYEQYF. The chain has TRBV29-1 and TRBJ2-7, with a weak D call TRBD2 (6 bases). CDR1 and CDR2 (germline): SQVTM, ANQGSEA. The CDR3 extends over 12 amino acids. Between the trimmed V and J ends, which lost 5 bases and 1 base, there was a span of 9 bases.

This clonotype has just a few counts. The V and J genes are TRBV6-1 and TRBJ1-5; 11 nucleotides match TRBD1. The CDR3 sequence is 16 residues long. Trimming at V came to 6 bases and at J to 5 bases, leaving 9 bases not matched to a gene. The germline V gene has CDR1 MNHNS and CDR2 SASEGT. CDR3 DNA: TGTGCCAGCAGGCTCCCGGGACAGGGGGTTTATCAGCCCCAGCATTTT. Protein product: CASRLPGQGVYQPQHF.

There are a few counts of this clonotype. The V gene is TRBV5-1, the J gene TRBJ2-2; D is undetermined. Germline V gene sequence: CDR1 SGHRS, CDR2 YFSETQ. Trimming pared 4 bases from V and 7 bases from J, leaving 8 bases between. CDR3 size: 12 residues. The CDR3 DNA reads as TGCGCCAGCAGCCCGGCGGTCGGGGAGCTGTTTTTT. Its translation is CASSPAVGELFF.

V gene TRBV6-1 combines with J gene TRBJ2-7; 10 bases are a match to TRBD2. Losses at the gene ends were 6 bases for V and 2 bases for J; bases not matched to a gene: 7. Germline CDR1 and CDR2: MNHNS and SASEGT. The length of the CDR3 is 15 residues. CDR3 sequence (DNA): TGTGCCAGCAGACCCGGACTAGCGGTTCCCTACGAGCAGTACTTC. Translation: CASRPGLAVPYEQYF.

A few counts support this clonotype. V usage is TRBV12-3 or TRBV12-4 and J usage is TRBJ2-7; weak D call: TRBD2 (5 bases). The V and J ends lost 3 bases and 5 bases respectively, with 14 bases between them. There are 14 residues in the CDR3. CDR3 sequence: CASSFRDRPHEQYF. The CDR3 DNA reads as TGTGCCAGCAGTTTCCGGGATCGCCCCCACGAGCAGTACTTC.

This chain links TRBV2 with TRBJ2-1; 9 bases align to TRBD1. This CDR3 is 13 amino acids long. Germline CDR1 and CDR2: SNHLY and FYNNEI. V shed 6 bases and J 7 bases; nucleotides not matched to a gene: 4. The CDR3 nucleotides are TGTGCCAGCAGGGGACAGGGTGGGAATGAGCAGTTCTTC. It encodes CASRGQGGNEQFF.

The V and J genes are TRBV29-1 and TRBJ2-5, with 9 bases that match TRBD2. Per germline, CDR1 SQVTM and CDR2 ANQGSEA. The CDR3 is 14 residues long. With V trimmed by 7 bases and J by 4 bases, 10 bases remained unmatched. CDR3 amino acids: CSARSGGQLETQYF. DNA of the CDR3: TGCAGCGCTCGTAGCGGGGGCCAACTAGAGACCCAGTACTTC.